The next 5 T cell receptor beta chains were all read from a single sample in a study of blood T cells in healthy people across ages. Next came a second PCR, run for about 7 to 12 cycles, which used a sample-barcoded 5' primer along with a J-beta primer mix. TCRdb analysed the 5' RACE reads with MiXCR anew, one entry per CDR3 protein. The table shows more than 650,000 distinct CDR3 sequences, with 20% to 30% occurring only once. This sample was shared with a second study, whose subject was T cells of mothers and their children.

The sequencing sample was made of blood. Receptor source: a boy younger than 18 in good health.

The rearrangement joins TRBV29-1 to TRBJ1-2; perhaps TRBD1 as D (6 bases). This CDR3 has 13 residues. V was clipped by 2 bases and J by 8 bases, with 15 bases between them. From germline, CDR1 is SQVTM and CDR2 ANQGSEA. CDR3 amino acids: CSVETLGAGGYTF. CDR3 nucleotide sequence: TGCAGCGTTGAAACACTGGGGGCGGGCGGCTACACCTTC.

The chain couples TRBV28 to TRBJ2-1; 10 bases map to TRBD1. The J call may not be correct, given that the DNA end is closer to TRBJ2-5. The CDR3 length is 16 residues. Germline V gene data show CDR1 as MDHEN and CDR2 as SYDVKM. The CDR3 bases are TGTGCCAGCAGTGGGGACAGGGGCCTAGCGATGGAGACCCAGTACTTC. This encodes CASSGDRGLAMETQYF.

This clonotype occurred a few times. The J gene is TRBJ2-7, the V gene TRBV10-3; TRBD2 aligns across 9 bases. The CDR3 extends over 16 amino acids. Per germline, CDR1 ENHRY and CDR2 SYGVKD. V lost 0 bases and J lost 2; bases outside the gene matches: 5. The CDR3 DNA sequence: TGTGCCATCAGTGAGTCGGGCGGGGGGGCGCCCTACGAGCAGTACTTC. Protein: CAISESGGGAPYEQYF.

This chain joins TRBV7-6 and TRBJ1-1; 9 nucleotides agree with TRBD1. Germline V gives CDR1 SGHVS, CDR2 FNYEAQ. The CDR3 consists of 15 residues. Trimming took 3 bases from V and 6 from J; bases not matched to a gene: 8. CDR3 amino acids: CASSFTGGSRAEAFF. The CDR3 coding sequence is TGTGCCAGCAGCTTTACAGGGGGCTCCCGGGCTGAAGCTTTCTTT.

The chain recombines TRBV3-1 with TRBJ1-1; D may be TRBD1 (6 bases). Looked up from germline, CDR1 is LGHDT and CDR2 is YNNKEL (reference sequence). The CDR3 covers 14 residues. V was cut by 5 bases and J by 3 bases, with 13 bases left in between. CDR3 amino acids: CASSSATGYTEAFF. CDR3 DNA sequence: TGTGCCAGCAGCTCTGCGACAGGTTACACTGAAGCTTTCTTT.